One and the same sample provided the 3 T cell receptor beta chains below, sequenced in a study of T cells in Graves' hyperthyroidism and ophthalmopathy (dated by TCRdb to 2018 to 2020). The library came from multiplex PCR. Instrument used: Illumina HiSeq 2000. Amplification of TCR beta CDR3 regions was carried out from RNA transcripts. For the first round of RT-PCR on the TCR CDR3, the HTBI primer set was used together with the Qiagen OneStep RT-PCR kit. TCRdb passed the public sequencing reads through fastp at Q25 and MiXCR, retaining productive beta sequences. Rows merge per CDR3 protein into single entries with the most common DNA and genes. Recorded for this sample are 300,000 to 400,000 distinct CDR3 sequences; approximately 15% of them occurred a single time. The ten largest clonotypes hold about 19% of the sample. Material: blood. The receptors come from a woman aged 25 to 45 with Graves' ophthalmopathy.

This clonotype was seen many times. J is TRBJ1-5 and V is TRBV30; unclear D gene. Germline-derived CDR1 and CDR2 are GTSNPN and SVGIG (reference sequence). Trimming shortened V by 4 bases and J by 0 bases, and 10 bases separated the two germline ends. This CDR3 comprises 14 residues. The CDR3 protein is CAWKEGSSNQPQHF. In DNA form, the CDR3 reads TGTGCCTGGAAGGAGGGTTCTAGCAATCAGCCCCAGCATTTT.

This clonotype was seen at least ten times. This chain links TRBV11-2 with TRBJ1-5, with TRBD1 as a possible D gene (5 bases). The V gene's germline CDR1 is SGHAT and CDR2 FQNNGV. The CDR3 contains 15 residues. Trimming stripped 5 bases from V and 6 bases from J, with 17 bases between. This CDR3 reads CASSPRGGVGQPQHF. The DNA for the CDR3 is TGTGCCAGCAGCCCACGCGGAGGGGTCGGTCAGCCCCAGCATTTT.

This clonotype was observed a few times. V is TRBV27 and J is TRBJ2-7; no clear D. The germline CDR1 and CDR2 sequences are MNHEY and SMNVEV (reference sequence). The CDR3 extends over 13 amino acids. The V and J ends lost 7 bases and 7 bases respectively, with 17 bases between them. The CDR3 here is CASNAMSLGEQYF. CDR3 in DNA: TGTGCCAGCAATGCCATGTCATTGGGAGAGCAGTACTTC.